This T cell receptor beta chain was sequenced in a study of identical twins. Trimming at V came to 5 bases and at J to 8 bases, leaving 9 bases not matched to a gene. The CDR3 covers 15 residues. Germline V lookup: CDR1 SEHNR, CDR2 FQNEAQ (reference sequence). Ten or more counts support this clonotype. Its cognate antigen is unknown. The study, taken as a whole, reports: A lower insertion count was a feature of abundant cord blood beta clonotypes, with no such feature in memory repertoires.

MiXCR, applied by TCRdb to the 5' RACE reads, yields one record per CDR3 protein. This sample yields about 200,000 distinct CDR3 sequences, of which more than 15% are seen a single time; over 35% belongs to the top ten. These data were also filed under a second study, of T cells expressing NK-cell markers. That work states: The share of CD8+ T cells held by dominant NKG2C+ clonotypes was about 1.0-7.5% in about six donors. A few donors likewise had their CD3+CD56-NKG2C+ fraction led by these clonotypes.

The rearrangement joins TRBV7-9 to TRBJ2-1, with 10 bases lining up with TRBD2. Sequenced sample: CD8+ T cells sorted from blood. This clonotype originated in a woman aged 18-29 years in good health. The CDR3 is CASSPQREGWDEQFF. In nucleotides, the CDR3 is TGTGCCAGCAGCCCGCAGCGGGAGGGCTGGGATGAGCAGTTCTTC.